This is a list of T cell receptor beta chains from one sample in a study of cytomegalovirus exposure and HLA in healthy donors. Clones were sequenced by immunoSEQ multiplex PCR, and TCRdb holds only the in-frame ones, with some missing. The sample holds 110,000 or so clones, around four fifths seen once. Sample: PBMCs. The receptors were gathered from a man aged 35 to 55 in good health and CMV-seronegative. The CDR3 runs from the conserved cysteine through the conserved F or W. The D gene is left open where the match is weak. Only some rows state a clone size, as once, few, many or a class for expanded clones.

V gene,D gene,J gene,clone size,CDR3 DNA,CDR3 protein
TRBV5-4,TRBD1,TRBJ2-7,-,TGTGCCAGCAGCGAGACAGGGAGATACGAGCAGTACTTC,CASSETGRYEQYF
TRBV6-1,TRBD1,TRBJ2-1,-,TGTGCCAGCAACCAATGGACAGGCTACAATGAGCAGTTCTTC,CASNQWTGYNEQFF
TRBV6-6,TRBD1,TRBJ1-5,-,TGTGCCAGCAGTGAGGACAGGAATCAGCCCCAGCATTTT,CASSEDRNQPQHF
TRBV14,TRBD1,TRBJ1-1,-,TGTGCCAGCAGCCAGAGAGGACAGGGAGTCGCTGAAGCTTTCTTT,CASSQRGQGVAEAFF
TRBV18,-,TRBJ1-2,-,TGTGCCAGCTCACTAAAGGGGGAAAATGGCTACACCTTC,CASSLKGENGYTF
TRBV9,-,TRBJ1-2,once,TGTGCCAGCAGCGTAGAACCCCGGGGAATTCACTATGGCTACACCTTC,CASSVEPRGIHYGYTF
TRBV27,TRBD2,TRBJ2-5,-,TGTGCCAGCAGTTTACGAAGTCCTCTAGCGGGAGCAATGGAGACCCAGTACTTC,CASSLRSPLAGAMETQYF
TRBV5-1,-,TRBJ2-1,few,TGCGCCAGCAGCTTGGGGCGGAACTCCTACAATGAGCAGTTCTTC,CASSLGRNSYNEQFF
TRBV9,TRBD1,TRBJ1-1,once,TGTGCCAGCAGCAACAGGGGGCCCACTGAAGCTTTCTTT,CASSNRGPTEAFF
TRBV7-8,TRBD1,TRBJ1-1,-,TGTGCCAGCAGCGTCGGACAGGGTTCGACTGAAGCTTTCTTT,CASSVGQGSTEAFF
TRBV28,-,TRBJ2-2,once,TGTGCCAGCAGTTCTAAGAGGCGGGACCCCGGGGAGCTGTTTTTT,CASSSKRRDPGELFF
TRBV10-1,-,TRBJ2-4,-,TGCGCCAGCAGTGATAGGGACTTAAACAGTCAGTACTTC,CASSDRDLNSQYF
TRBV12-5,-,TRBJ2-3,-,TGTGCTAGTGGTTTGGCCCCCCCGGGCACAGATACGCAGTATTTT,CASGLAPPGTDTQYF
TRBV5-8,-,TRBJ2-1,once,TGTGCCAGCAGACTAGCTTATTGGACTAAATACAATGAGCAGTTCTTC,CASRLAYWTKYNEQFF
TRBV27,TRBD1,TRBJ1-4,once,TGTGCCAGCAGTTTATCGGGTGGACAGGTGGAAAAACTGTTTTTT,CASSLSGGQVEKLFF